These 30 T cell receptor beta chains came from one sample sequenced in a study of CD4+ T cells in melanoma. Clones were sequenced by immunoSEQ multiplex PCR, and TCRdb holds only the in-frame ones, with some missing. In the table there are approximately 47,000 clones, roughly nine tenths of which are singletons. The sample comprised peripheral blood. The receptors shown here come from a human donor with melanoma.

The V call is TRBV5-4, the J call TRBJ1-4; D perhaps matches TRBD1 (5 bases). CDR1 and CDR2 (germline): SGHNT, YYREEE (reference sequence). The CDR3 sequence is 15 residues long. The V gene lost 5 bases and the J gene lost 7 bases, with 18 bases spanning the gap. The CDR3, as DNA: TGTGCCAGCAGTTACCGGGACGGGAGGAGTGAAAAACTGTTTTTT. Its translation is CASSYRDGRSEKLFF.

This chain joins TRBV28 and TRBJ2-3, with D maybe TRBD2 (6 bases). The V and J ends lost 9 bases and 1 base respectively, with 14 bases between them. The V gene's germline CDR1 is MDHEN and CDR2 SYDVKM. This CDR3 comprises 14 residues. The CDR3 DNA reads TGTGCCAGTTCTCTGGCGGGGCGCACAGATACGCAGTATTTT. This gives the protein CASSLAGRTDTQYF. The complete variable domain, with remaining parts taken from reference TRBV28 and TRBJ2-3, reads DVKVTQSSRYLVKRTGEKVFLECVQDMDHENMFWYRQDPGLGLRLIYFSYDVKMKEKGDIPEGYSVSREKKERFSLILESASTNQTSMYLCASSLAGRTDTQYFGPGTRLTVL.

The chain employs TRBV27 and TRBJ2-6; weak D call: TRBD1 (6 bases). The CDR3 contains 15 residues. V lost 8 bases, J lost 4 bases, and 15 bases lay in between. CDR1 and CDR2 from the germline V gene are MNHEY and SMNVEV (reference sequence). CDR3 loop: CASGDQGLGANVLTF. DNA of the CDR3: TGTGCCAGCGGAGACCAGGGGCTGGGGGCCAACGTCCTGACTTTC.

V gene TRBV5-1 combines with J gene TRBJ1-3; the D gene is possibly TRBD1 (5 bases). This CDR3 has 15 amino acids. CDR1 and CDR2 from the germline V gene are SGHRS and YFSETQ. V shed 5 bases and J shed 0 bases, with 12 bases lying between them. CDR3 nucleotides: TGCGCCAGCAGAGTGGCAGGGCTCTCTGGAAACACCATATATTTT. It codes for CASRVAGLSGNTIYF.

This chain joins TRBV5-1 and TRBJ2-7; maybe TRBD1 (5 bases). The CDR3 totals 14 residues. Trimming pared 1 base from V and 2 bases from J, leaving 10 bases between. Germline CDR1 reads SGHRS; CDR2 reads YFSETQ. CDR3 nucleotide sequence: TGCGCCAGCAGCTTGTCCCAGGACACCTACGAGCAGTACTTC. Translating gives CASSLSQDTYEQYF.

This chain joins TRBV10-3 and TRBJ2-2; D ambiguous. The V and J ends lost 4 bases and 1 base respectively, with 7 bases between them. The V gene's germline CDR1 is ENHRY and CDR2 SYGVKD. This CDR3 contains 14 residues. The CDR3 DNA reads TGTGCCATCAGTGCCCAAATGAACACCGGGGAGCTGTTTTTT. Translating it yields CAISAQMNTGELFF.

The V gene is TRBV10-2, the J gene TRBJ2-7; 12 nucleotides align to TRBD2. Germline CDR1 reads WSHSY; CDR2 reads SAAADI. With 6 bases clipped from V and 2 bases from J, the junction kept 5 bases outside the gene matches. The CDR3 spans 15 residues. The CDR3, as DNA: TGCGCCAGCAGAGAACTAGCGGGGGGACCCTACGAGCAGTACTTC. This translates into CASRELAGGPYEQYF.

The V gene is TRBV6-4, the J gene TRBJ2-7; 8 bases line up with TRBD1. Per germline, CDR1 MRHNA and CDR2 SNTAGT. This CDR3 is built from 15 residues. The junction had 6 bases not matched to a gene; V was cut back by 5 bases and J by 0 bases. The CDR3 reads CASSRGTGSSYEQYF. CDR3 DNA sequence: TGTGCCAGCAGTAGGGGGACAGGAAGCTCCTACGAGCAGTACTTC.

This sequence joins TRBV10-1 and TRBJ2-2; unclear D gene. Germline V CDR1 and CDR2: WNHNN, SYGVQD (reference sequence). V was cut by 3 bases and J by 4 bases, with 9 bases left in between. The CDR3 is 14 amino acids. CDR3 sequence (DNA): TGCGCCAGCAGTGACGAATGGGGCACCGGGGAGCTGTTTTTT. It yields the protein CASSDEWGTGELFF.

The chain is built from TRBV9 and TRBJ1-6, with TRBD1 matching over 9 bases. V was pared by 3 bases and J by 7 bases, with 2 bases of the junction left unmatched. Germline CDR1 SGDLS, CDR2 YYNGEE. There are 14 residues in the CDR3. The CDR3 is CASSDDRGNSPLHF. In DNA, the CDR3 is TGTGCCAGCAGCGATGACAGGGGGAATTCACCCCTCCACTTT.

This sequence joins TRBV5-4 and TRBJ1-6; 9 bases fit TRBD1. CDR1 is SGHNT and CDR2 is YYREEE in the germline V gene (reference sequence). J was trimmed by 7 bases and V by 2 bases; bases with no gene match: 4. The CDR3 extends over 15 amino acids. DNA for the CDR3: TGTGCCAGCAGCTTACAGGGGGCAGGCAATTCACCCCTCCACTTT. This gives the protein CASSLQGAGNSPLHF.

The rearrangement uses TRBV7-6 and TRBJ1-1; D is ambiguous. There are 14 residues in the CDR3. Trimming took 0 bases from V and 1 from J, leaving 6 bases between them. From germline, CDR1 is SGHVS and CDR2 FNYEAQ. The CDR3 region has the DNA TGTGCCAGCAGCTTAGCACCCCCGAACACTGAAGCTTTCTTT. Residues: CASSLAPPNTEAFF.

The V and J genes are TRBV5-4 and TRBJ2-1, with D perhaps matching TRBD2 (5 bases). Trimming took 3 bases from V and 6 from J, leaving 13 bases between them. In germline, CDR1 is SGHNT, CDR2 YYREEE (reference sequence). The CDR3 length is 14 residues. The CDR3 DNA reads TGTGCCAGCAGCTACATAGCGTCTAGCAATGAGCAGTTCTTC. This encodes CASSYIASSNEQFF.

By proportion, this clone is medium-sized. The rearrangement uses TRBV7-6 and TRBJ2-5; the D call may be TRBD1 or TRBD2 (5 bases each). The germline V gene encodes CDR1 SGHVS and CDR2 FNYEAQ. This CDR3 region has 13 residues. The V end was cut by 5 bases, the J end by 0 bases, with 7 bases between. In DNA, the CDR3 is TGTGCCAGCAGCAGGGGACACCAAGAGACCCAGTACTTC. Protein sequence: CASSRGHQETQYF.

The chain links TRBV7-3 to TRBJ2-1; the match to TRBD2 covers 7 bases. In germline, CDR1 is SGHTA, CDR2 FQGTGA. The trim removed 2 bases at V and 8 bases at J, leaving 0 bases unmatched. The CDR3 has 12 amino acids. The chain's CDR3 is CASSLGGDEQFF. The CDR3 DNA follows: TGTGCCAGCAGCTTAGGGGGGGATGAGCAGTTCTTC. The complete variable domain, with remaining parts taken from reference TRBV7-3 and TRBJ2-1, reads GAGVSQTPSNKVTEKGKYVELRCDPISGHTALYWYRQSLGQGPEFLIYFQGTGAADDSGLPNDRFFAVRPEGSVSTLKIQRTERGDSAVYLCASSLGGDEQFFGPGTRLTVL.

The genes are TRBV7-9 and TRBJ1-1; D is uncertain. Germline V CDR1 and CDR2: SEHNR, FQNEAQ (reference sequence). The V and J ends lost 3 bases and 3 bases respectively, with 11 bases between them. The CDR3 is 14 amino acids. In DNA form, the CDR3 reads TGTGCCAGCAGCTTGCACGAGATGTACACTGAAGCTTTCTTT. It encodes CASSLHEMYTEAFF.

This sequence joins TRBV11-2 and TRBJ1-5; perhaps TRBD1 as D (6 bases). The germline V and J ends were trimmed by 1 base and 3 bases, with 10 bases remaining between them. The CDR3 covers 15 residues. The germline CDR1 and CDR2 sequences are SGHAT and FQNNGV. CDR3 coding DNA: TGTGCCAGCAGCTTAGGGGCGGGGGCCAATCAGCCCCAGCATTTT. Translated, it gives CASSLGAGANQPQHF. The full variable domain, with the rest looked up from reference TRBV11-2 and TRBJ1-5, is EAGVAQSPRYKIIEKRQSVAFWCNPISGHATLYWYQQILGQGPKLLIQFQNNGVVDDSQLPKDRFSAERLKGVDSTLKIQPAKLEDSAVYLCASSLGAGANQPQHFGDGTRLSIL.

The J gene is TRBJ2-7, the V gene TRBV7-8; 12 bases match TRBD1. This CDR3 is built from 13 residues. Germline V gene data show CDR1 as SGHVS and CDR2 as FQNEAQ. The V and J ends lost 5 bases and 6 bases, in that order; junction bases with no gene match: 2. The CDR3 is CASSRDRGREQYF. Here the CDR3 DNA reads TGTGCCAGCAGCCGGGACAGGGGGCGCGAGCAGTACTTC.

The gene calls are TRBV23-1 and TRBJ2-6; the D gene is possibly TRBD1 (6 bases). TRBV23-1 is an ORF, and what it does is uncertain. V lost 0 bases to trimming and J lost 1 base, with 13 bases between them. CDR3 length: 18 residues. The CDR3 sequence: CASSQSRGSGSGANVLTF. Written as DNA, the CDR3 is TGCGCCAGCAGTCAATCTAGGGGGTCCGGGTCTGGGGCCAACGTCCTGACTTTC.

This chain links TRBV10-3 with TRBJ2-7; 10 bases map to TRBD1. Germline-derived CDR1 and CDR2 are ENHRY and SYGVKD. CDR3 length: 15 amino acids. V lost 4 bases to trimming and J lost 5 bases; unmatched junction nucleotides: 8. The chain's CDR3 is CAISAWDRGDDEQYF. For the CDR3, the DNA is TGTGCCATCAGTGCTTGGGACAGGGGAGACGACGAGCAGTACTTC.

This clone is a singleton in its sample. The CDR3 sequence is CASSPGTDYNEQFF. CDR3 sequence (DNA): TGTGCCAGCAGTCCCGGGACAGACTACAATGAGCAGTTCTTC. This chain uses TRBV6-1 with TRBJ2-1; 7 positions agree with TRBD1. V dropped 5 bases and J dropped 3; count of bases not matched to a gene: 4. CDR1 MNHNS and CDR2 SASEGT come from the germline V gene. The CDR3 extends over 14 amino acids.

The chain carries TRBV11-2 and TRBJ2-3; a possible D gene is TRBD2 (6 bases). The length of the CDR3 is 14 residues. Trimming stripped 6 bases from V and 1 base from J, with 11 bases between. Germline lookup yields CDR1 SGHAT and CDR2 FQNNGV. The CDR3 is CASRSSVGTDTQYF. In nucleotides, the CDR3 is TGTGCCAGCAGATCTAGCGTTGGCACAGATACGCAGTATTTT. Variable domain in full (rest from reference TRBV11-2 and TRBJ2-3): EAGVAQSPRYKIIEKRQSVAFWCNPISGHATLYWYQQILGQGPKLLIQFQNNGVVDDSQLPKDRFSAERLKGVDSTLKIQPAKLEDSAVYLCASRSSVGTDTQYFGPGTRLTVL.

The chain couples TRBV10-3 to TRBJ1-3; 9 nucleotides match TRBD1. In germline, CDR1 is ENHRY, CDR2 SYGVKD. The CDR3 runs 16 residues. The ends lost 9 bases at V and 4 bases at J; junction bases unmatched: 13. CDR3 sequence reads: CAIRPSGQGTGNTIYF. The CDR3 region has the DNA TGTGCCATTAGACCCTCGGGACAGGGAACAGGAAACACCATATATTTT.

This sequence joins TRBV6-1 and TRBJ2-7; no firm D call. This CDR3 has 14 residues. Trimming left V 6 bases short and J 4 bases short, with 16 bases between. Germline V gives CDR1 MNHNS, CDR2 SASEGT. The CDR3, as DNA: TGTGCCAGCAGGCGGACGGAACCGTCGTACGAGCAGTACTTC. Translated, it gives CASRRTEPSYEQYF.

The V and J genes are TRBV5-5 and TRBJ1-5; D is uncertain. CDR3 length equals 14 residues. Germline lookup yields CDR1 SGHKS and CDR2 YYEKEE (reference sequence). The V end was cut by 4 bases, the J end by 6 bases, with 14 bases between. CDR3 DNA: TGTGCCAGCAGCCTCGGACTGGGCGGTCAGCCCCAGCATTTT. Translation: CASSLGLGGQPQHF.

The rearrangement joins TRBV5-6 to TRBJ2-6; D may match TRBD1 or TRBD2 (5 bases each). Germline V CDR1 and CDR2: SGHDT, YYEEEE. V was cut by 0 bases and J by 2 bases, with 12 bases left in between. This CDR3 is 17 amino acids long. The CDR3 sequence is CASSLVGVGAGANVLTF. CDR3 nucleotides: TGTGCCAGCAGCTTGGTTGGGGTGGGGGCTGGGGCCAACGTCCTGACTTTC.

The V gene is TRBV18, the J gene TRBJ1-3, with D uncertain. V lost 5 bases and J 0 bases, leaving 8 bases between the germline ends. This CDR3 region has 14 residues. Germline assignment: CDR1 KGHSH and CDR2 LQKENI. CDR3 in amino acids: CASSTGRSGNTIYF. The DNA for the CDR3 is TGTGCCAGCTCAACCGGTCGCTCTGGAAACACCATATATTTT.

This clone appeared a single time. The chain carries TRBV5-4 and TRBJ2-7; 10 nucleotides match TRBD2. V was pared by 0 bases and J by 2 bases, with 2 bases of the junction left unmatched. The CDR3 extends over 15 amino acids. Germline V CDR1 and CDR2: SGHNT, YYREEE (reference sequence). The CDR3 DNA reads as TGTGCCAGCAGCTTGGGTAGCGGGGGGCCCTACGAGCAGTACTTC. The encoded protein is CASSLGSGGPYEQYF.

Here the CDR3 reads CASSFTQDEQYF. CDR3 bases: TGTGCCAGCAGCTTTACACAGGACGAGCAGTACTTC. The V call is TRBV5-8, the J call TRBJ2-7, with a tentative D call TRBD1 (5 bases). CDR3 length: 12 residues. CDR1 is SGHTS, CDR2 YDEGEE, per germline. Trimming shortened V by 2 bases and J by 5 bases, and 8 bases separated the two germline ends.

The chain recombines TRBV5-4 with TRBJ2-3, with TRBD2 as a possible D gene (5 bases). Germline-derived CDR1 and CDR2 are SGHNT and YYREEE (reference sequence). V lost 7 bases to trimming and J lost 2 bases, with 17 bases between them. CDR3 length: 15 residues. CDR3 residues: CASARRGLPTDTQYF. The CDR3 bases are TGTGCCAGCGCTAGACGAGGGCTGCCCACAGATACGCAGTATTTT. Supplemented by reference TRBV5-4 and TRBJ2-3, the full variable domain reads ETGVTQSPTHLIKTRGQQVTLRCSSQSGHNTVSWYQQALGQGPQFIFQYYREEENGRGNFPPRFSGLQFPNYSSELNVNALELDDSALYLCASARRGLPTDTQYFGPGTRLTVL.